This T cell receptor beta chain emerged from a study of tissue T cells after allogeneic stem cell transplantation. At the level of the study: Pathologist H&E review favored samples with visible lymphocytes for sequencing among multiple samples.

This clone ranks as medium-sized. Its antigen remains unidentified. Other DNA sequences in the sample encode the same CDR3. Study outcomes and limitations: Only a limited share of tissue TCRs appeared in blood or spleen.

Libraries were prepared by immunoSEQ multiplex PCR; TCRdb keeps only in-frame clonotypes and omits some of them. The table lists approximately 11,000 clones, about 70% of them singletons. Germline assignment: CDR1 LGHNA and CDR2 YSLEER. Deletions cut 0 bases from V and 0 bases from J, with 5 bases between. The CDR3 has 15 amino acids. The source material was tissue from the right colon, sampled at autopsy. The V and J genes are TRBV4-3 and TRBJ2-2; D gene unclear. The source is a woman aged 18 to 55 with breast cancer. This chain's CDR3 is CASSQDYPNTGELFF. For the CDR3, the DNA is TGCGCCAGCAGCCAAGATTACCCGAACACCGGGGAGCTGTTTTTT.